This T cell receptor beta chain emerged from a study of blood T cells in healthy people across ages. Background on the study: Per every two T cells, about one barcoded beta molecule was captured by template switching. Study results and limitations: TCR beta diversity per million T cells fell roughly linearly with age.

Primed by a sample-barcoded 5' primer and a J-beta primer mix, a second PCR proceeded for about 6 to 11 cycles. One entry per CDR3 protein results from TCRdb running MiXCR on the 5' RACE reads. Found here are about a million distinct CDR3 sequences, roughly 51% of them singletons; the top ten hold 20% to 25%. This CDR3 has 16 residues. CDR1 is LGHDT, CDR2 YNNKEL, per germline (reference sequence). Unmatched junction bases numbered 9, after V lost 1 base and J lost 6 bases. Comments on this clonotype: Its antigen is unidentified.

Researchers report isolating at least 7 million PBMCs per sample. The total RNA that was extracted per sample amounted to at least 5 micrograms. The chain joins TRBV3-1 to TRBJ2-1; 7 nucleotides align to TRBD2. Sequenced: blood. This receptor was obtained from a woman aged 60 to 75 in good health. The CDR3 DNA follows: TGTGCCAGCAGCCAAGGGACCGGGAGGCCGAGCAATGAGCAGTTCTTC. Its translation is CASSQGTGRPSNEQFF.